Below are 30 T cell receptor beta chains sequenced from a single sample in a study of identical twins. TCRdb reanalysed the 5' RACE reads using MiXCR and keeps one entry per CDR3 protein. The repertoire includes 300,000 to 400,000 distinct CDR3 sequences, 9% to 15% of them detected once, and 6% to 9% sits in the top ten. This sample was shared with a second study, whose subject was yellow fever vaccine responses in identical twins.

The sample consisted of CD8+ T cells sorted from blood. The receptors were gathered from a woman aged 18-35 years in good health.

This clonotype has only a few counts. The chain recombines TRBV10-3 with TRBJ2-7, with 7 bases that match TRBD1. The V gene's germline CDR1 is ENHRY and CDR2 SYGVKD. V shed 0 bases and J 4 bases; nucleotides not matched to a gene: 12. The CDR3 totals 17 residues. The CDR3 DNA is TGTGCCATCAGTGAGTCAGTAGGCGACAGGGTGGGATACGAGCAGTACTTC. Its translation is CAISESVGDRVGYEQYF.

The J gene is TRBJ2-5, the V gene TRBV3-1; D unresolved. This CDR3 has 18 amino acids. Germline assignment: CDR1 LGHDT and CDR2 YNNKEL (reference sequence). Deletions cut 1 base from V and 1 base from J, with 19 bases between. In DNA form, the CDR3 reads TGTGCCAGCAGCCAAGCCCAAGTGCTAGAAAATCTCCAAGAGACCCAGTACTTC. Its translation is CASSQAQVLENLQETQYF.

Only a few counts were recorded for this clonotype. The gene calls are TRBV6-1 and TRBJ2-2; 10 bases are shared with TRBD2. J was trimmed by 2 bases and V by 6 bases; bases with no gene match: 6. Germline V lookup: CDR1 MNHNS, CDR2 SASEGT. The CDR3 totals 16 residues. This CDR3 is CASRAGTSENTGELFF. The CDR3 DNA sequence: TGTGCCAGCAGGGCCGGGACTAGCGAAAACACCGGGGAGCTGTTTTTT.

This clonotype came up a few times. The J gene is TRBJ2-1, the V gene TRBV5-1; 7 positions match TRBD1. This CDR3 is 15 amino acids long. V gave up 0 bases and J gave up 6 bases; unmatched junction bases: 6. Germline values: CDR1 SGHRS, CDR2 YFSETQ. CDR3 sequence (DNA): TGCGCCAGCAGCTTGGGGGACAGTGGGGGCAATGAGCAGTTCTTC. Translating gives CASSLGDSGGNEQFF.

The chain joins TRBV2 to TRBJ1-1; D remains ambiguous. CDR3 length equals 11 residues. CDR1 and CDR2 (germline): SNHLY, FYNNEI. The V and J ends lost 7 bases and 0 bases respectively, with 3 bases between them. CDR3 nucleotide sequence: TGTGCCAGCATCGTGAACACTGAAGCTTTCTTT. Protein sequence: CASIVNTEAFF.

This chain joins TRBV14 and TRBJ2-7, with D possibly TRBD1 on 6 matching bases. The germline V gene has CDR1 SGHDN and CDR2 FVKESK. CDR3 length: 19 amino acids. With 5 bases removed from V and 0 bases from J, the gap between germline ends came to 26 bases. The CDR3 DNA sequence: TGTGCCAGCAGCAAAGGTTGTACAGGGTTCAGGACCGGCTCCTACGAGCAGTACTTC. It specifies CASSKGCTGFRTGSYEQYF.

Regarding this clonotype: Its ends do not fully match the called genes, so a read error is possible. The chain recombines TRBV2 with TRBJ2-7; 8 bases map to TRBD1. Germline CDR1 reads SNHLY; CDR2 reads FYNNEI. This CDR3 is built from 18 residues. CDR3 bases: TGTGCCTGCAGCTCGTTATCGGACAGGGTCCCTCTCAACTACGAGCAGTACTTC. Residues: CACSSLSDRVPLNYEQYF.

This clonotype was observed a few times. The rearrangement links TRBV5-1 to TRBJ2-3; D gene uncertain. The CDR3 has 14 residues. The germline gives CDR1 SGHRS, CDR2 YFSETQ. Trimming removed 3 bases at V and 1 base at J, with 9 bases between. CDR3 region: CASSSESGTDTQYF. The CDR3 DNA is TGCGCCAGCAGCTCGGAGAGCGGCACAGATACGCAGTATTTT.

CDR3 sequence: CASSHGLEGYNEQFF. For the CDR3, the DNA is TGTGCCAGCAGCCATGGACTAGAGGGATACAATGAGCAGTTCTTC. V and J are TRBV3-1 and TRBJ2-1, with 7 bases identical to TRBD2. The CDR3 length is 15 residues. Germline V gives CDR1 LGHDT, CDR2 YNNKEL (reference sequence). V gave up 3 bases and J gave up 4 bases; unmatched junction bases: 6.

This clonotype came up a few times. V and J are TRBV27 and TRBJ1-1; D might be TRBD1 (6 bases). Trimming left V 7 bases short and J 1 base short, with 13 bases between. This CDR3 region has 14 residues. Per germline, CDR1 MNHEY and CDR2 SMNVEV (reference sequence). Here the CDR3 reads CASTPRGKNTEAFF. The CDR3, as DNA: TGTGCCAGCACCCCAAGGGGGAAGAACACTGAAGCTTTCTTT.

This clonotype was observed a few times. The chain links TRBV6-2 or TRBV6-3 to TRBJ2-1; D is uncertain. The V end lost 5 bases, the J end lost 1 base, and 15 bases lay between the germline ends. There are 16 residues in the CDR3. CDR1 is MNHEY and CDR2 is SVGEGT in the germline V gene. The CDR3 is CASSPSVRWSYNEQFF. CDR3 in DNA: TGTGCCAGCAGTCCCTCGGTGCGCTGGTCCTACAATGAGCAGTTCTTC.

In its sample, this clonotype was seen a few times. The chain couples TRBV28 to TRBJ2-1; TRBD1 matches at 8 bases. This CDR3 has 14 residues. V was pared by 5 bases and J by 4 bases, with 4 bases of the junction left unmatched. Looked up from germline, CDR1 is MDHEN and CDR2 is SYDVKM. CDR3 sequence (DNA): TGTGCCAGCAGTGCCGGACAGGGATACAATGAGCAGTTCTTC. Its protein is CASSAGQGYNEQFF.

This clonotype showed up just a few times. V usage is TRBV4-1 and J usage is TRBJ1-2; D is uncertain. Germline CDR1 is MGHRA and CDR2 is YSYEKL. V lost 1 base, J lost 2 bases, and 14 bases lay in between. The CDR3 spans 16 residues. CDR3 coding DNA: TGCGCCAGCAGCCAAGTTCCGACGAAGGCAAACTATGGCTACACCTTC. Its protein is CASSQVPTKANYGYTF.

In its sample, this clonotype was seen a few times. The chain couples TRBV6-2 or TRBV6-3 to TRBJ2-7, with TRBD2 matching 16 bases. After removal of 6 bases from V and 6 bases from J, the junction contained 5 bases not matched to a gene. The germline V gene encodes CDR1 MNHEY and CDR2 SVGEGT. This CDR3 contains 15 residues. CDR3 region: CASRGLAGGLGEQYV. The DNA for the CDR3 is TGTGCCAGCAGGGGACTAGCGGGGGGGCTCGGCGAGCAGTACGTC.

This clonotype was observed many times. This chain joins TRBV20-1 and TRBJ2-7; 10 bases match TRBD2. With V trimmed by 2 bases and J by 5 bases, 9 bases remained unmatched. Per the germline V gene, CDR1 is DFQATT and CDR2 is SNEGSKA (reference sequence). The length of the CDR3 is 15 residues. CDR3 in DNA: TGCAGTGCTAGACTAGCGGGGGCGAGGAGGGACGAGCAGTACGTC. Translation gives CSARLAGARRDEQYV.

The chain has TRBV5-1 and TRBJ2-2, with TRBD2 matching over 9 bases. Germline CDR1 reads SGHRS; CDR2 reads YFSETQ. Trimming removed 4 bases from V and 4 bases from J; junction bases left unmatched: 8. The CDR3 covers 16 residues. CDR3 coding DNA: TGCGCCAGCAGCCCCGTGCCTAGCGGGGTCACCGGGGAGCTGTTTTTT. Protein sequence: CASSPVPSGVTGELFF.

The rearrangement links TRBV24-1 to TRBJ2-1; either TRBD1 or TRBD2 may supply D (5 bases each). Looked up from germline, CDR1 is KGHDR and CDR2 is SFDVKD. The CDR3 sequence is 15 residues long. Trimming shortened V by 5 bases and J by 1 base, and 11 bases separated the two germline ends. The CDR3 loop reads CATSVSGPSYNEQFF. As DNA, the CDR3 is TGTGCCACCAGTGTTTCGGGGCCTTCCTACAATGAGCAGTTCTTC.

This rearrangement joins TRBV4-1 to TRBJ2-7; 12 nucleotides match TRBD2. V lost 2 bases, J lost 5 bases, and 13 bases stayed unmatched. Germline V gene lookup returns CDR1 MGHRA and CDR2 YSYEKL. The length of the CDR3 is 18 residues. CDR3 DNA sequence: TGCGCCAGCAGCCAAAGATCGGGTCTAGCGGGAGGGCCGAACGAGCAGTACTTC. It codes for CASSQRSGLAGGPNEQYF.

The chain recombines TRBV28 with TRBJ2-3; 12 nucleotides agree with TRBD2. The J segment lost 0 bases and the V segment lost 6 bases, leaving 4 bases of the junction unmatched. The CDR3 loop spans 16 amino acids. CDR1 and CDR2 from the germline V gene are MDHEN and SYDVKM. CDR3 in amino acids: CASRWTSGDSTDTQYF. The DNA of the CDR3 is TGTGCCAGCAGATGGACTAGCGGGGATAGCACAGATACGCAGTATTTT.

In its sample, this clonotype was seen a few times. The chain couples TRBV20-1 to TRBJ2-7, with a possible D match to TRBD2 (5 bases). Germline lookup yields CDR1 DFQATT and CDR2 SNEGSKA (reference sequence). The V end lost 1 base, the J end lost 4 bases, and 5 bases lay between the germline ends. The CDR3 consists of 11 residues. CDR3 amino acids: CSARGGYEQYF. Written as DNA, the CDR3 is TGCAGTGCTAGAGGCGGGTACGAGCAGTACTTC.

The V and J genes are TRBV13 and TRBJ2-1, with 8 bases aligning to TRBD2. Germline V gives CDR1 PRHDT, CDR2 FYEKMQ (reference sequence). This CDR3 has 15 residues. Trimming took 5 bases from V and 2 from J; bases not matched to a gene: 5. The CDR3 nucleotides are TGTGCCAGCAGCAATAGCGGGGTCACCTACAATGAGCAGTTCTTC. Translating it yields CASSNSGVTYNEQFF.

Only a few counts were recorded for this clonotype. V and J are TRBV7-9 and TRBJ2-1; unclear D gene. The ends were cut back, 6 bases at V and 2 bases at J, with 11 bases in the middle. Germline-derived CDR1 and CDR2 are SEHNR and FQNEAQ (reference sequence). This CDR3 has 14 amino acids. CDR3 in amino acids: CASSPTLPYNEQFF. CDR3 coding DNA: TGTGCCAGCAGTCCTACCCTTCCCTACAATGAGCAGTTCTTC.

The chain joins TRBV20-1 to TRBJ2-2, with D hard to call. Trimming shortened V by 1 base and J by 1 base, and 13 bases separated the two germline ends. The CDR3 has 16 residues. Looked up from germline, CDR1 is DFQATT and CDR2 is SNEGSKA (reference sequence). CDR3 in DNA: TGCAGTGCTAGAGGTCCTATGGGCGAGAACACCGGGGAGCTGTTTTTT. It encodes CSARGPMGENTGELFF.

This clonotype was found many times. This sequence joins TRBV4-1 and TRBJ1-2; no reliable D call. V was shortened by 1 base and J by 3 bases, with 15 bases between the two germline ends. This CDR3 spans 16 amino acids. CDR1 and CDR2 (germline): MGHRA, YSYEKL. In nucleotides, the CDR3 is TGCGCCAGCAGCCAAGCTAGTCAAAGAGATTACTATGGCTACACCTTC. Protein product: CASSQASQRDYYGYTF.

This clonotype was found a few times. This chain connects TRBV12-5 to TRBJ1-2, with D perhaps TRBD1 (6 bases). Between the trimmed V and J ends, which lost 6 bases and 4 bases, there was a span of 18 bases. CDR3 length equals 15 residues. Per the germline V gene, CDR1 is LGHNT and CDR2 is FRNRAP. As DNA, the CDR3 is TGTGCTAGTGGCCTCCCGGGACACCCCGCCTATGGCTACACCTTC. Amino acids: CASGLPGHPAYGYTF.

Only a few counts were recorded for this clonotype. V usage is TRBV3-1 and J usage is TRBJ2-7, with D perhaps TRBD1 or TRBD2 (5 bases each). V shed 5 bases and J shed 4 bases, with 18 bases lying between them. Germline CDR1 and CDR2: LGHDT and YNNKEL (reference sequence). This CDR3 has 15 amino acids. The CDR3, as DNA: TGTGCCAGCAGCTCCTCCGGGACGGGCTTATACGAGCAGTACGTC. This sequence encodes CASSSSGTGLYEQYV.

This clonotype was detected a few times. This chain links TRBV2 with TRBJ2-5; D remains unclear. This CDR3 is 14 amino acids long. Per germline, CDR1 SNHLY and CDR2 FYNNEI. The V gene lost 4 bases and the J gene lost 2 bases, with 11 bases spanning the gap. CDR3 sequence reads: CASSGLGYQETQYF. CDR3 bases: TGTGCCAGCAGTGGTCTGGGCTATCAAGAGACCCAGTACTTC.

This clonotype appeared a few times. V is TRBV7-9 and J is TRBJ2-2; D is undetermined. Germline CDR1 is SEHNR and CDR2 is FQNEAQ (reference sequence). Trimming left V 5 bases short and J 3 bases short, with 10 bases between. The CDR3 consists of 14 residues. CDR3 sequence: CASSQKLDTGELFF. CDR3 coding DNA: TGTGCCAGCAGCCAAAAACTTGACACCGGGGAGCTGTTTTTT.

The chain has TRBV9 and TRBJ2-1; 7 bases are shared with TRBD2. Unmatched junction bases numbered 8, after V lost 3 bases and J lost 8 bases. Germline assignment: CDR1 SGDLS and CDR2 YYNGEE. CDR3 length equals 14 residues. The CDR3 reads CASSASGPGDEQFF. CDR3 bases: TGTGCCAGCAGCGCTAGCGGCCCCGGGGATGAGCAGTTCTTC.

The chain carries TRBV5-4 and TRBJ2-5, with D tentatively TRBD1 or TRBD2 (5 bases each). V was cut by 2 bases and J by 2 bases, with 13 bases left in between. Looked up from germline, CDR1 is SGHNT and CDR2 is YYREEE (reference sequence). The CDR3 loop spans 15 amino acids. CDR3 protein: CASSLGDAIQETQYF. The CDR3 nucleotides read TGTGCCAGCAGCTTAGGGGACGCGATACAAGAGACCCAGTACTTC.